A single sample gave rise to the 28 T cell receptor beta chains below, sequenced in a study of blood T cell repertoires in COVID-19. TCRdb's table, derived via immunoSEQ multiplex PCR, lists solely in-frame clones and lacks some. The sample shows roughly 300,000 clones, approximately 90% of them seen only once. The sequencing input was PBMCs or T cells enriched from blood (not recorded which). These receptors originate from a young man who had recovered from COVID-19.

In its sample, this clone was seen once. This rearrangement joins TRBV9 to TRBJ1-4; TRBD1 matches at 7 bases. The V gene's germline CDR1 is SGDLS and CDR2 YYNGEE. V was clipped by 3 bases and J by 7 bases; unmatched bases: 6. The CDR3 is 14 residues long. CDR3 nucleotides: TGTGCCAGCAGCGCTCCCGGGACAGTTGAAAAACTGTTTTTT. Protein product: CASSAPGTVEKLFF.

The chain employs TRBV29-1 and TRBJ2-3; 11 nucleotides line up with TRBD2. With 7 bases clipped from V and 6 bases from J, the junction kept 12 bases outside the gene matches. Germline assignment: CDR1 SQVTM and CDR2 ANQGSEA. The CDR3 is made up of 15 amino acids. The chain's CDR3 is CSASSGRSVSDTQYF. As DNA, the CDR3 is TGCAGCGCATCTAGCGGGAGGTCGGTGTCGGATACGCAGTATTTT.

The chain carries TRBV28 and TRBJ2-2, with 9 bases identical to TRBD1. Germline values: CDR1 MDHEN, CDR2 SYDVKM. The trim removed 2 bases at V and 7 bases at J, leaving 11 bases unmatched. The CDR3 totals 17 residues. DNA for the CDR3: TGTGCCAGCAGTTTAGTGTCGGTGACAGGGGGATTCGGGGAGCTGTTTTTT. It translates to CASSLVSVTGGFGELFF.

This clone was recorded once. The CDR3 coding sequence is TGTGCCAGCAGCACCGGGACAGGGGGAGTCTACACCTTC. Encoded protein: CASSTGTGGVYTF. The V gene is TRBV7-9, the J gene TRBJ1-2, with TRBD1 matching 11 bases. The germline CDR1 and CDR2 sequences are SEHNR and FQNEAQ (reference sequence). This CDR3 has 13 amino acids. V lost 5 bases to trimming and J lost 10 bases; unmatched junction nucleotides: 6.

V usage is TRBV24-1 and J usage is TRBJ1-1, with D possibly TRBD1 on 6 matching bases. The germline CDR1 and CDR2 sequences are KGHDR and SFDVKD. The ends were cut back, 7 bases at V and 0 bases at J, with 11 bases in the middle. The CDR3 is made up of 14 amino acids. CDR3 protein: CATRGPGVNTEAFF. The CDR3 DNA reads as TGTGCCACCAGGGGTCCAGGGGTGAACACTGAAGCTTTCTTT.

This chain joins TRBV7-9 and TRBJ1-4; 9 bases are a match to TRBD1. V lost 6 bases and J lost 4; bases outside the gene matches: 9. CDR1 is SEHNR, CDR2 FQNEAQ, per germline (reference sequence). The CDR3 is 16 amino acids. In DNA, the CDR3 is TGTGCCAGCAGTCCCTACGGGACAGGGATTAATGAAAAACTGTTTTTT. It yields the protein CASSPYGTGINEKLFF.

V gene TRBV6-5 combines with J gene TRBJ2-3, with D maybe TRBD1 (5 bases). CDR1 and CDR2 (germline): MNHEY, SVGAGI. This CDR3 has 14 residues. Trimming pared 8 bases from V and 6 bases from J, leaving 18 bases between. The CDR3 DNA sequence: TGTGCCAGCCGTTTCCCGACAGTGCTCGATACGCAGTATTTT. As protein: CASRFPTVLDTQYF.

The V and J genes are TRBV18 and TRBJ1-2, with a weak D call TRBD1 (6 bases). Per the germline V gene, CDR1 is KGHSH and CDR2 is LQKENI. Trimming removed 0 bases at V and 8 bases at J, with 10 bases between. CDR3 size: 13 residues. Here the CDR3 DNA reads TGTGCCAGCTCACCACCGGGGGCGCGGGGCTACACCTTC. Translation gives CASSPPGARGYTF.

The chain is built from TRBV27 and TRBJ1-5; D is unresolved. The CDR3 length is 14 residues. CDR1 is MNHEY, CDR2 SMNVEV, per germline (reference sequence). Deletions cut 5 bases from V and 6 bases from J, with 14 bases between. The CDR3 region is CASSMTGEGQPQHF. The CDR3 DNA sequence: TGTGCCAGCAGTATGACGGGCGAGGGTCAGCCCCAGCATTTT.

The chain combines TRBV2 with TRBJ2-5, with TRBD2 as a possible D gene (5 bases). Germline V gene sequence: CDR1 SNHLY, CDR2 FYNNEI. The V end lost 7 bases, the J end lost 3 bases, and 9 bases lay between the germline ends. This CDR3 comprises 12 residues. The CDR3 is CASNGGEETQYF. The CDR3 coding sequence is TGTGCCAGCAATGGAGGAGAAGAGACCCAGTACTTC.

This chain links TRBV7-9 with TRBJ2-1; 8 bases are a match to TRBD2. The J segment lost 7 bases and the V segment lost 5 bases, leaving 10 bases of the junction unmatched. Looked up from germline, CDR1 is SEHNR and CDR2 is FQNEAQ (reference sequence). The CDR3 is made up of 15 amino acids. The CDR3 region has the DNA TGTGCCAGCAGCCTACTATTAGCGGGGAGGAATGAGCAGTTCTTC. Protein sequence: CASSLLLAGRNEQFF. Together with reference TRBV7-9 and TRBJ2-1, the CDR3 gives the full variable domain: DTGVSQNPRHKITKRGQNVTFRCDPISEHNRLYWYRQTLGQGPEFLTYFQNEAQLEKSRLLSDRFSAERPKGSFSTLEIQRTEQGDSAMYLCASSLLLAGRNEQFFGPGTRLTVL.

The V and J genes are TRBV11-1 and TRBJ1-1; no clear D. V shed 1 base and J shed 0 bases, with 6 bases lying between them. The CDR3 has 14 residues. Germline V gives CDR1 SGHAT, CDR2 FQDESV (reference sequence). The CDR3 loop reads CASSLGAMNTEAFF. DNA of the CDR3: TGTGCCAGCAGCTTAGGAGCGATGAACACTGAAGCTTTCTTT. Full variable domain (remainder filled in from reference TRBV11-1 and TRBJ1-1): EAEVAQSPRYKITEKSQAVAFWCDPISGHATLYWYRQILGQGPELLVQFQDESVVDDSQLPKDRFSAERLKGVDSTLKIQPAELGDSAMYLCASSLGAMNTEAFFGQGTRLTVV.

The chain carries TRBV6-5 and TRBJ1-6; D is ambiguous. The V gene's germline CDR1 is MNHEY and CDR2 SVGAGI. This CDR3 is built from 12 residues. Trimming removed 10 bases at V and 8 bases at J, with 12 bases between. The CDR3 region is CATHFPDSPLHF. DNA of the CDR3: TGTGCCACCCATTTTCCGGATTCACCCCTCCACTTT.

The CDR3 region is CASSFVDRGPFTEAFF. In nucleotides, the CDR3 is TGTGCCAGCAGCTTCGTTGACAGGGGGCCATTTACTGAAGCTTTCTTT. This sequence joins TRBV7-9 and TRBJ1-1, with 10 bases fitting TRBD1. Per the germline V gene, CDR1 is SEHNR and CDR2 is FQNEAQ (reference sequence). Losses at the gene ends were 3 bases for V and 5 bases for J; bases not matched to a gene: 9. This CDR3 is built from 16 residues.

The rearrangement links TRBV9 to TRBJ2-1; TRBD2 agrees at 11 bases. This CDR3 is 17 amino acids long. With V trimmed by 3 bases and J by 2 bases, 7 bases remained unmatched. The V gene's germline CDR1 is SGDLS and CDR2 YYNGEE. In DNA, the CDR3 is TGTGCCAGCAGCGCCTGGACTAGCGGGCCACCCTACAATGAGCAGTTCTTC. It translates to CASSAWTSGPPYNEQFF.

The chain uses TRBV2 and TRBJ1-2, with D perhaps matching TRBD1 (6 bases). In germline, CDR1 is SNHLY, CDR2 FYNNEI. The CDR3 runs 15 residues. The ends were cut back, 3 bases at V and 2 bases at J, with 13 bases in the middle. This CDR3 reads CASSDQLTGNYGYTF. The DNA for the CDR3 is TGTGCCAGCAGTGACCAACTTACAGGGAACTATGGCTACACCTTC.

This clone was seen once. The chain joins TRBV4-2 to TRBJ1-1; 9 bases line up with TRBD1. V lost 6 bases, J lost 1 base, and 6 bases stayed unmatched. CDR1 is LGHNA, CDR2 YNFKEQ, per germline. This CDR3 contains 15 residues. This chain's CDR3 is CASSHAQGANTEAFF. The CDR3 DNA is TGTGCCAGCAGTCATGCACAGGGGGCGAACACTGAAGCTTTCTTT.

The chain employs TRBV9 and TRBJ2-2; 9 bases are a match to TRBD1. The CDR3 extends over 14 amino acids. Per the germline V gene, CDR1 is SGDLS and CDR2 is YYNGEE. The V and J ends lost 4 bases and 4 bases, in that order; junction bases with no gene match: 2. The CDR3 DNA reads TGTGCCAGCAGCCGGGGACAGGGCACCGGGGAGCTGTTTTTT. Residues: CASSRGQGTGELFF.

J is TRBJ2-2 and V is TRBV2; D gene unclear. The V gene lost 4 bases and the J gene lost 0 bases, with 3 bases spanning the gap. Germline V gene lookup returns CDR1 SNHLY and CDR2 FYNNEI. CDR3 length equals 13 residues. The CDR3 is CASSVSNTGELFF. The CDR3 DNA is TGTGCCAGCAGTGTCTCGAACACCGGGGAGCTGTTTTTT. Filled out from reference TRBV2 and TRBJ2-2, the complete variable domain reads EPEVTQTPSHQVTQMGQEVILRCVPISNHLYFYWYRQILGQKVEFLVSFYNNEISEKSEIFDDQFSVERPDGSNFTLKIRSTKLEDSAMYFCASSVSNTGELFFGEGSRLTVL.

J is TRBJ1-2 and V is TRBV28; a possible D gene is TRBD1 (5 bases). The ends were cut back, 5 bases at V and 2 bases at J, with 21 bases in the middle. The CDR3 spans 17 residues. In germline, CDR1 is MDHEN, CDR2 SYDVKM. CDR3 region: CASSLTVQGGLNYGYTF. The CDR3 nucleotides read TGTGCCAGCAGTCTTACCGTCCAGGGAGGGCTAAACTATGGCTACACCTTC.

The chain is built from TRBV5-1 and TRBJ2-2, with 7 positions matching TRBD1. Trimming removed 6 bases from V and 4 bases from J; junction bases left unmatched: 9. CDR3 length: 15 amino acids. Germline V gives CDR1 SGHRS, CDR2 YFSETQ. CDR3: CASIKGAPGTGELFF. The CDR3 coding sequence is TGCGCCAGCATAAAGGGGGCGCCCGGCACCGGGGAGCTGTTTTTT.

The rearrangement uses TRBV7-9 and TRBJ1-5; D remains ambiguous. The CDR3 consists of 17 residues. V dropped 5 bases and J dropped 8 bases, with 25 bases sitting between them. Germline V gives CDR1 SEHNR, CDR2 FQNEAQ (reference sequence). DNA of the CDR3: TGTGCCAGCAGCCCCGGAGGTGAGGTTCGGGCGTCTGAGCCCCAGCATTTT. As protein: CASSPGGEVRASEPQHF.

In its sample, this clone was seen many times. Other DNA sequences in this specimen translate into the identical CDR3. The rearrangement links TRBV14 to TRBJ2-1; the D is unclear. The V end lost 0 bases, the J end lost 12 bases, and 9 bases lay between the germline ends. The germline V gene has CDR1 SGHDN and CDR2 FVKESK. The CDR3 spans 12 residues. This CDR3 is CASSQDNFLQFF. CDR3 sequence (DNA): TGTGCCAGCAGCCAAGACAACTTCCTGCAGTTCTTC. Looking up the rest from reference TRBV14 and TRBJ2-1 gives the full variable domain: EAGVTQFPSHSVIEKGQTVTLRCDPISGHDNLYWYRRVMGKEIKFLLHFVKESKQDESGMPNNRFLAERTGGTYSTLKVQPAELEDSGVYFCASSQDNFLQFFGPGTRLTVL.

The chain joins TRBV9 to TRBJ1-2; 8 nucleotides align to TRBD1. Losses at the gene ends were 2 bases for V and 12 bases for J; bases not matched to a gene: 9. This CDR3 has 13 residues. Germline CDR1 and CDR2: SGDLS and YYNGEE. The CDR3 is CASSVGTGVIHTF. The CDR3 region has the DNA TGTGCCAGCAGCGTGGGGACAGGAGTTATCCACACCTTC.

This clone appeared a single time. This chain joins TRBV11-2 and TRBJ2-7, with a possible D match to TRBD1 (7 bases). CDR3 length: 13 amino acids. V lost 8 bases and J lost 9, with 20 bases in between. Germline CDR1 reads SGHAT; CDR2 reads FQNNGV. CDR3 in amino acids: CASSRQGLVAQYF. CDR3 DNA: TGTGCCAGCTCGCGACAGGGACTGGTTGCGCAGTACTTC.

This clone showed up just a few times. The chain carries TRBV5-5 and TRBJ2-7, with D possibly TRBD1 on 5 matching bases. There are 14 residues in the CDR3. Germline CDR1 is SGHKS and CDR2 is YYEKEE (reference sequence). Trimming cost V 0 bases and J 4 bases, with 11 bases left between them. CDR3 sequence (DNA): TGTGCCAGCAGCTTGGTCCAGGGAAATTACGAGCAGTACTTC. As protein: CASSLVQGNYEQYF.

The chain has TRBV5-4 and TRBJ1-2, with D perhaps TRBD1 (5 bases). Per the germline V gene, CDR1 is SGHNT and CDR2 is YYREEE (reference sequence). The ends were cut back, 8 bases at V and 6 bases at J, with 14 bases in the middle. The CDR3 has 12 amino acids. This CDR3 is CASRGVSDGYTF. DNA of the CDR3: TGTGCCAGTCGGGGGGTGTCCGATGGCTACACCTTC.

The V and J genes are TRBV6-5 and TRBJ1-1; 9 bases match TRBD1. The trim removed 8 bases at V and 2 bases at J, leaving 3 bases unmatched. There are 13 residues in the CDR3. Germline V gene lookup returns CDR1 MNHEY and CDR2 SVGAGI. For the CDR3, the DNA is TGTGCCAGCGGGGACAGGGAAAACACTGAAGCTTTCTTT. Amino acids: CASGDRENTEAFF.